Listed below are T cell receptor beta chains from one sample, sequenced in a study of PD-L1 blockade in urothelial cancer. Clones were read by immunoSEQ multiplex PCR, and TCRdb kept only the in-frame ones, dropping some. The table shows 800 to 900 clones, with 35% to 40% occurring only once. The specimen was tumor tissue, collected before atezolizumab (anti-PD-L1) treatment. The receptors originated from a man aged 45-65 years with urothelial cancer. The CDR3 runs from the conserved cysteine through the conserved F or W. D genes are given only for firm matches. Size is stated for part of the rows, as once, few or many counts, or as a class when the clone is expanded.

j_call,v_call,clone_size,d_call,cdr3_aa,cdr3_nt
TRBJ1-6,TRBV28,few,NA,CASGLRGQSSYNSPLHF,TGTGCCAGCGGGCTTAGAGGACAGAGCTCCTATAATTCACCCCTCCACTTT
TRBJ1-2,TRBV6-8,few,NA,CASSSGFLGYTF,TGTGCCAGCAGCTCAGGGTTCTTGGGCTACACCTTC
TRBJ2-3,TRBV9,NA,TRBD1,CASSVDGQVTDTQYF,TGTGCCAGCAGTGTAGACGGACAGGTCACAGATACGCAGTATTTT
TRBJ1-5,TRBV6-8,NA,NA,CASSTIGGQGNQPQHF,TGTGCCAGCAGTACCATCGGGGGACAAGGCAATCAGCCCCAGCATTTT
TRBJ2-5,TRBV11-3,medium-sized,NA,CASSLAARGGETQYF,TGTGCCAGCAGCTTGGCAGCGAGGGGTGGAGAGACCCAGTACTTC
TRBJ1-1,TRBV14,NA,TRBD1,CASSHLRQGPYTEAFF,TGTGCCAGCAGCCATTTAAGACAGGGGCCCTACACTGAAGCTTTCTTT
TRBJ1-3,TRBV6-1,few,NA,CASSEVGGFGNTIYF,TGTGCCAGCAGTGAAGTGGGGGGGTTTGGAAACACCATATATTTT
TRBJ1-1,TRBV6-8,NA,TRBD1,CASRGQGKNTEAFF,TGTGCCAGCAGAGGACAGGGGAAGAACACTGAAGCTTTCTTT
TRBJ1-1,TRBV6-8,NA,NA,CASVGRANTEAFF,TGTGCCAGCGTTGGCAGGGCGAACACTGAAGCTTTCTTT
TRBJ2-1,TRBV18,NA,NA,CASSPKLGHNEQFF,TGTGCCAGCTCACCAAAACTAGGACACAATGAGCAGTTCTTC
TRBJ2-4,TRBV6-1,NA,TRBD2,CASSEAGAGVAKNIQYF,TGTGCCAGCAGTGAAGCGGGAGCGGGGGTAGCCAAAAACATTCAGTACTTC
TRBJ1-1,TRBV6-8,NA,NA,CATYQGDGEAFF,TGTGCCACCTACCAGGGTGATGGTGAAGCTTTCTTT
TRBJ1-1,TRBV6-8,few,TRBD1,CASTLTGATEAFF,TGTGCCAGCACCCTGACAGGGGCCACTGAAGCTTTCTTT
TRBJ2-1,TRBV30,NA,TRBD2,CAWSGGLAGQQFF,TGTGCCTGGAGTGGGGGACTAGCGGGACAGCAGTTCTTC
TRBJ2-5,TRBV2,few,NA,CASSHREAETQYF,TGTGCCAGCAGCCACAGGGAAGCGGAGACCCAGTACTTC
TRBJ2-1,TRBV12-5,NA,TRBD1,CASGLGDRGRYNEQFF,TGTGCTAGTGGTTTGGGGGACAGGGGCCGGTACAATGAGCAGTTCTTC
TRBJ2-2,TRBV28,hyperexpanded,TRBD2,CASSLSGGASGELFF,TGTGCCAGCAGTTTGAGCGGGGGGGCCTCCGGGGAGCTGTTTTTT
TRBJ2-7,TRBV30,NA,NA,CAWSVHRAVEQYF,TGTGCCTGGAGTGTCCACCGGGCTGTGGAGCAGTACTTC
TRBJ2-2,TRBV6-8,large,NA,CASSYALATNTGELFF,TGTGCCAGCAGTTACGCCCTAGCCACCAACACCGGGGAGCTGTTTTTT
TRBJ2-3,TRBV18,NA,NA,CASSHWARRDTQYF,TGTGCCAGCTCACACTGGGCTCGGAGAGATACGCAGTATTTT
TRBJ1-1,TRBV11-3,large,NA,CASSILQGWTGTEAFF,TGTGCCAGCAGCATCCTTCAGGGGTGGACGGGCACTGAAGCTTTCTTT
TRBJ1-2,TRBV19,NA,NA,CASSISGDLNGYTF,TGTGCCAGTAGTATATCAGGGGACCTAAATGGCTACACCTTC
TRBJ1-4,TRBV19,once,NA,CASRIGSTNEKLFF,TGTGCCAGCCGGATAGGGTCAACTAATGAAAAACTGTTTTTT